The 11 T cell receptor beta chains listed next were all sequenced from one sample in a study of control samples from healthy donors and cancer patients. TCRdb's table, derived via immunoSEQ multiplex PCR, lists solely in-frame clones and lacks some. The table lists 60,000 to 95,000 clones, around nine tenths of them singletons. The sample was PBMCs. The receptor source for this set is a woman aged 45-65 years with colorectal cancer.

In this sample, this clone turned up a few times. The chain recombines TRBV7-2 with TRBJ1-1; the D is unclear. Germline V CDR1 and CDR2: SGHTA, FQGNSA. The V gene lost 0 bases and the J gene lost 1 base, with 6 bases spanning the gap. This CDR3 comprises 14 residues. CDR3 in amino acids: CASSLALANTEAFF. The DNA for the CDR3 is TGTGCCAGCAGCTTAGCGTTGGCGAACACTGAAGCTTTCTTT.

This chain joins TRBV6-5 and TRBJ1-6; no clear D gene. The length of the CDR3 is 13 residues. Germline CDR1 MNHEY, CDR2 SVGAGI. Between the trimmed V and J ends, which lost 4 bases and 9 bases, there was a span of 10 bases. CDR3 residues: CASSSGLGSPLHF. The CDR3 nucleotides are TGTGCCAGCAGTTCCGGACTGGGTTCACCCCTCCACTTT.

The rearrangement uses TRBV15 and TRBJ1-4; D not resolved. The CDR3 covers 13 residues. Trimming stripped 0 bases from V and 5 bases from J, with 4 bases between. Germline-derived CDR1 and CDR2 are LNHNV and YYDKDF (reference sequence). In DNA form, the CDR3 reads TGTGCCACCAGCAGAGACGGGAATGAAAAACTGTTTTTT. This codes for CATSRDGNEKLFF.

This chain uses TRBV2 with TRBJ1-1; D remains unclear. V was cut by 10 bases and J by 5 bases, with 14 bases left in between. This CDR3 has 12 residues. The germline gives CDR1 SNHLY, CDR2 FYNNEI. This CDR3 is CATMRGKTEAFF. CDR3 nucleotides: TGTGCCACAATGAGAGGGAAGACTGAAGCTTTCTTT.

J is TRBJ1-2 and V is TRBV15; D not certain. CDR3 length equals 17 residues. Germline values: CDR1 LNHNV, CDR2 YYDKDF (reference sequence). V gave up 0 bases and J gave up 1 base, with 15 bases separating them. CDR3: CATSRDRNSLVNYGYTF. CDR3 coding DNA: TGTGCCACCAGCAGAGATAGGAACAGTTTAGTTAACTATGGCTACACCTTC.

The CDR3 DNA sequence: TGCGCCAGCAGCCCCCTGGGGGATCCCACAGATACGCAGTATTTT. It yields the protein CASSPLGDPTDTQYF. This rearrangement joins TRBV5-1 to TRBJ2-3; D possibly matches TRBD1 or TRBD2 (5 bases each). In germline, CDR1 is SGHRS, CDR2 YFSETQ. CDR3 size: 15 residues. V was shortened by 4 bases and J by 2 bases, with 14 bases between the two germline ends.

This clone was counted only a few times. The V gene is TRBV7-2, the J gene TRBJ2-2; D gene ambiguous. Germline assignment: CDR1 SGHTA and CDR2 FQGNSA. The CDR3 extends over 14 amino acids. Trimming took off 3 bases at V and 7 bases at J, with 12 bases between the two ends. Here the CDR3 reads CASSLHSPYGELFF. The DNA of the CDR3 is TGTGCCAGCAGCTTGCACTCCCCTTACGGGGAGCTGTTTTTT.

The J gene is TRBJ2-1, the V gene TRBV5-1, with unresolved D. V lost 2 bases and J 1 base, leaving 7 bases between the germline ends. Germline loops: CDR1 SGHRS, CDR2 YFSETQ. CDR3 length: 14 residues. CDR3 in amino acids: CASSLTSSYNEQFF. CDR3 bases: TGCGCCAGCAGCTTAACGTCGTCCTACAATGAGCAGTTCTTC.

V gene TRBV27 combines with J gene TRBJ1-6; possible D gene TRBD1, 6 bases. Trimming stripped 5 bases from V and 3 bases from J, with 14 bases between. The length of the CDR3 is 16 residues. CDR1 MNHEY and CDR2 SMNVEV come from the germline V gene (reference sequence). Here the CDR3 reads CASSTDSLVYNSPLHF. Here the CDR3 DNA reads TGTGCCAGCAGTACGGACAGCTTGGTCTATAATTCACCCCTCCACTTT.

The V and J genes are TRBV27 and TRBJ1-5; possibly TRBD1 for D (6 bases). Trimming removed 6 bases at V and 1 base at J, with 10 bases between. This CDR3 has 14 residues. Looked up from germline, CDR1 is MNHEY and CDR2 is SMNVEV (reference sequence). CDR3: CASSQGGSNQPQHF. The DNA for the CDR3 is TGTGCCAGCAGCCAAGGGGGGAGCAATCAGCCCCAGCATTTT.

The V call is TRBV7-6, the J call TRBJ2-3; D may be TRBD2 (7 bases). CDR1 is SGHVS, CDR2 FNYEAQ, per germline. This CDR3 has 15 residues. V was shortened by 5 bases and J by 5 bases, with 17 bases between the two germline ends. The CDR3 DNA sequence: TGTGCCAGCAGCCCCAATGGGGGGGCCGGAGATACGCAGTATTTT. It is translated as CASSPNGGAGDTQYF. The full variable domain, its missing parts supplied by reference TRBV7-6 and TRBJ2-3, is GAGVSQSPRYKVTKRGQDVALRCDPISGHVSLYWYRQALGQGPEFLTYFNYEAQQDKSGLPNDRFSAERPEGSISTLTIQRTEQRDSAMYRCASSPNGGAGDTQYFGPGTRLTVL.